Reported below is one T cell receptor beta chain. This sample was included in a study of blood T cell repertoires in COVID-19. Study summary: The study drew acute and convalescent COVID-19 samples from the United States, Italy and Spain.

V lost 6 bases and J lost 9; bases outside the gene matches: 8. The CDR3 sequence is 15 residues long. CDR1 and CDR2 from the germline V gene are SNHLY and FYNNEI. Only in-frame clones appear in the TCRdb table, and some are missing; sequencing was by immunoSEQ multiplex PCR. The repertoire holds some 74,000 clones, more than 75% seen once, with 12% in the top ten. This rearrangement joins TRBV2 to TRBJ2-1; 13 positions match TRBD2. Sequenced material: peripheral blood. This receptor was identified in a human donor in a cohort sampled during active COVID-19. CDR3 sequence reads: CASRILAGGPGEQFF. CDR3 coding DNA: TGTGCCAGCAGAATACTAGCGGGGGGGCCTGGTGAGCAGTTCTTC.